This paragraph reports one T cell receptor beta chain. Its antigen has not been determined. Base-call qualities are not available, and no considerably larger clone is one nucleotide away. From the germline V gene (reference sequence), CDR1 is LNHDA and CDR2 is SQIVND. Trimming takes 6 bases from V and 5 bases from J, and the germline ends sit 13 bases apart. The CDR3 holds 13 amino acids from the cysteine to the phenylalanine. The retained sequence is limited to the CDR3, 39 bases, with the frame set at the first base. The data were obtained in a study of neoadjuvant anti-PD-1 for oral cavity cancer listed by TCRdb under 2021. Turning to the overall study: Before curative-intent surgical resection, most patients were given three to four biweekly doses of nivolumab at 3 mg/kg. Patients who did not progress were given a fourth nivolumab dose at about day 43 and had definitive surgical resection on days 50-56. Responders were defined as patients with complete response, partial response or stable disease by RECIST 1.1; non-responders were defined as patients with progression. The parent correlative cohort had over ten patients and a response rate of about 35%. General conclusions and limits of the study: Higher pretreatment blood Treg/Th17 ratios correlated with higher pretreatment blood TCRbeta clonality and lower post-treatment tumor TCRbeta clonality. After neoadjuvant nivolumab, significantly higher T cell clonality (Gini index) was found within PBMCs in non-responders than in responders. TCR analyses included only a few patients per response group, and the authors called for larger cohorts for validation.

Interpreted using the paper, the time point label stands for: before neoadjuvant nivolumab. None of the patients had received prior systemic or radiation treatment, and all were newly diagnosed with stage II-IVA oral cavity squamous cell carcinoma. Everyone in the cohort had locally advanced, HPV-negative oral cavity squamous cell carcinoma. Peripheral blood mononuclear cells were analyzed directly and were not maintained or expanded in culture. The samples were drawn from a longitudinal correlative study tied to a single-arm phase II trial testing neoadjuvant nivolumab in oral cavity squamous cell carcinoma. Genomic DNA-based TCRbeta sequencing was performed on subject-matched pre- and post-treatment PBMCs and tumors from three responders and three non-responders. Peripheral blood mononuclear cells were collected before nivolumab treatment and were collected again after treatment, at the time of surgery. The Maxwell RSC DNA from Cells kit was used to extract genomic DNA from PBMCs.

For deep sequencing, PBMC libraries mostly used around 500 ng of input genomic DNA, with six replicates for each sample. The immunoSEQ hsTCRbeta kit was used to prepare TCRbeta libraries, following the manufacturer's instructions. The finished libraries were brought together in one pool at roughly 3 nM, which was then read using an Illumina NovaSeq 6000 S4 flow cell. For the original study's pipeline: The immunoSEQ Analyzer was used for raw data preprocessing and quality control. The analysis was limited to productive rearrangements, and each clonotype was defined by a unique CDR3 amino acid sequence. Using the R package tcR, the researchers computed the Gini-Simpson index as their estimate of repertoire clonality. Student's t test was used to compare Gini indices, while Pearson correlation assessed associations with tumor size change. In its TCRdb copy, this immuneACCESS table keeps in-frame sequences only and misses some clones. Where compared with another copy, unresolved V genes explain less than half of these, and the others have no known cause. The V and J calls and clone size were taken over from that table, and D and trimming were inferred from the DNA. Here the sample has 6,000 to 7,500 clones; over 65% occur a single time. The ten largest account for 3% to 4% of the sample.

The clonotype was recovered from a person aged 35-79 years with oral cavity squamous cell carcinoma. The chain is assembled from TRBV19 and TRBJ1-1; TRBD1 could be the D gene, as 6 bases match. Here the sequenced sample was PBMCs, taken before nivolumab (anti-PD-1) treatment. The CDR3 protein: CASSSQGGTEAFF. In nucleotides, the sequence is TGTGCCAGTAGCTCACAGGGAGGGACTGAAGCTTTCTTT.